This T cell receptor beta chain is drawn from a study of blood T cells in healthy people across ages. The length of the CDR3 is 15 residues. From germline, CDR1 is KGHDR and CDR2 SFDVKD. Together with a sample-barcoded 5' primer, a J-beta primer mix was included in a second PCR lasting about 7 to 12 cycles. From the 5' RACE reads, TCRdb called clonotypes with MiXCR, one entry per CDR3 protein. The table records around 1.7 million distinct CDR3 sequences, approximately 28% of them present only once. As for this clonotype: A much larger clone differs from this one at a single base, so this may be a read error.

This rearrangement joins TRBV24-1 to TRBJ2-1; 10 nucleotides match TRBD2. The clonotype was recovered from a woman aged 30 to 39 in good health. Sequencing was performed on blood. Here the CDR3 reads CATSNPSGGNNKQFF. In nucleotides, the CDR3 is TGTGCCACCAGTAATCCTAGCGGGGGAAACAATAAGCAGTTCTTC.